This T cell receptor beta chain originates from a study of OX40 agonist ivuxolimab in advanced cancers. Across the study: At doses from 0.01 to 10 mg/kg, patients were given intravenous ivuxolimab every 2 weeks. Dose-escalation patients' cancers were hepatocellular carcinoma, melanoma, renal cell or head and neck cancer. A history of anti-PD-1, anti-PD-L1 or anti-CTLA-4 therapy was acceptable, and approximately 39% had some. Study-wide results and caveats: The investigators did not determine what antigen specificity the expanded peripheral T cells had.

On this clone: Its antigen is undetermined.

The germline CDR1 and CDR2 sequences are SGHTA and FQGNSA. The V and J ends lost 6 bases and 1 base respectively, with 9 bases between them. This CDR3 has 13 amino acids. Clones were sequenced by immunoSEQ multiplex PCR, and TCRdb holds only the in-frame ones, with some missing. Of 70,000 to 85,000 clones in the sample, 84% were seen once. The chain recombines TRBV7-2 with TRBJ1-1; D remains unclear. The source material was CD4+ or CD8+ T cells sorted from blood, sampled in a trial of the OX40 agonist ivuxolimab. The clonotype originates from an adult with an advanced solid tumor such as melanoma, head and neck, liver or kidney cancer. In nucleotides, the CDR3 is TGTGCCAGCAGTATCGCAGGGAACACTGAAGCTTTCTTT. Protein product: CASSIAGNTEAFF.